These 18 T cell receptor beta chains originate from one sample sequenced in a study of blood T cell repertoires in COVID-19. Clones were read by immunoSEQ multiplex PCR, and TCRdb kept only the in-frame ones, dropping some. The table shows 95,000 to 110,000 clones, with around four fifths occurring only once. Sequenced material: peripheral blood. These receptors were collected from a human donor in a cohort sampled during active COVID-19.

This clone was recorded a few times. The rearrangement links TRBV7-6 to TRBJ2-4; TRBD1 agrees at 7 bases. Germline V CDR1 and CDR2: SGHVS, FNYEAQ. J lost 2 bases, V lost 5 bases, and 9 bases had no gene match. This CDR3 comprises 16 residues. CDR3 sequence: CASSPQTGNPKNIQYF. CDR3 nucleotides: TGTGCCAGCAGCCCTCAGACAGGGAATCCCAAAAACATTCAGTACTTC.

The genes are TRBV3-1 (or the pseudogene TRBV3-2) and TRBJ1-1, with no clear D. Germline lookup yields CDR1 LGHDT and CDR2 YNNKEL (reference sequence). V was pared by 4 bases and J by 10 bases, with 16 bases between. The CDR3 has 13 residues. The CDR3 here is CASSPTQRSGAFF. DNA of the CDR3: TGTGCCAGCAGCCCAACCCAACGGAGTGGAGCTTTCTTT.

V usage is TRBV7-3 and J usage is TRBJ1-1; 7 bases match TRBD1. Germline V gene data show CDR1 as SGHTA and CDR2 as FQGTGA. V lost 4 bases, J lost 2 bases, and 10 bases stayed unmatched. This CDR3 region has 16 residues. CDR3 in DNA: TGTGCCAGCAGCTCCGGAGGGGGCCGGACAAACACTGAAGCTTTCTTT. Translated, it gives CASSSGGGRTNTEAFF.

V is TRBV7-9 and J is TRBJ2-1; D is undetermined. This CDR3 is 17 amino acids long. The germline V and J ends were trimmed by 4 bases and 5 bases, with 21 bases remaining between them. Germline assignment: CDR1 SEHNR and CDR2 FQNEAQ (reference sequence). The CDR3 loop is CASSSPLFIGANNEQFF. CDR3 sequence (DNA): TGTGCCAGCAGCTCCCCCCTCTTCATCGGAGCTAACAATGAGCAGTTCTTC. The complete variable domain, with remaining parts taken from reference TRBV7-9 and TRBJ2-1, reads DTGVSQNPRHKITKRGQNVTFRCDPISEHNRLYWYRQTLGQGPEFLTYFQNEAQLEKSRLLSDRFSAERPKGSFSTLEIQRTEQGDSAMYLCASSSPLFIGANNEQFFGPGTRLTVL.

J is TRBJ2-1 and V is TRBV5-6; D is uncertain. CDR1 SGHDT and CDR2 YYEEEE come from the germline V gene. The CDR3 has 14 residues. V lost 3 bases, J lost 1 base, and 8 bases lay in between. Written as DNA, the CDR3 is TGTGCCAGCAGCTGGGCAGCATCCTACAATGAGCAGTTCTTC. Protein sequence: CASSWAASYNEQFF.

This chain links TRBV5-1 with TRBJ1-1; tentative D call: TRBD1 (5 bases). The V end was cut by 5 bases, the J end by 1 base, with 12 bases between. The CDR3 has 14 residues. CDR1 is SGHRS, CDR2 YFSETQ, per germline. The CDR3 DNA reads TGCGCCAGCAGGCCCAGGGAGGGGAACACTGAAGCTTTCTTT. Translation: CASRPREGNTEAFF.

This chain connects TRBV27 to TRBJ1-4; D call uncertain. Germline V gene sequence: CDR1 MNHEY, CDR2 SMNVEV (reference sequence). This CDR3 has 13 residues. Trimming took 3 bases from V and 7 from J, leaving 9 bases between them. CDR3 nucleotide sequence: TGTGCCAGCAGTTTTCCGGGGTCTGAAAAACTGTTTTTT. This sequence encodes CASSFPGSEKLFF.

The chain uses TRBV6-5 and TRBJ2-5; D is undetermined. This CDR3 is 12 amino acids long. Between the trimmed V and J ends, which lost 5 bases and 6 bases, there was a span of 10 bases. Germline CDR1 MNHEY, CDR2 SVGAGI. DNA for the CDR3: TGTGCCAGCAGTCCCCCGTCTCAGACCCAGTACTTC. Translation gives CASSPPSQTQYF.

The rearrangement links TRBV29-1 to TRBJ2-5; 10 nucleotides align to TRBD2. Germline-derived CDR1 and CDR2 are SQVTM and ANQGSEA. This CDR3 contains 13 residues. The V and J ends lost 7 bases and 2 bases, in that order; junction bases with no gene match: 4. The CDR3 spells CSAGTSDQETQYF. CDR3 DNA: TGCAGCGCAGGGACTAGCGATCAAGAGACCCAGTACTTC.

The rearrangement links TRBV10-3 to TRBJ2-1; 10 positions agree with TRBD1. The CDR3 is made up of 13 amino acids. Looked up from germline, CDR1 is ENHRY and CDR2 is SYGVKD. Trimming cost V 7 bases and J 8 bases; bases outside gene matches: 5. CDR3 nucleotide sequence: TGTGCCATCACTCAGACAGGGGGCCATGAGCAGTTCTTC. This codes for CAITQTGGHEQFF.

The genes are TRBV7-2 and TRBJ2-7; 9 nucleotides match TRBD1. Trimming cost V 5 bases and J 4 bases; bases outside gene matches: 6. Per the germline V gene, CDR1 is SGHTA and CDR2 is FQGNSA. The CDR3 covers 14 residues. This chain's CDR3 is CASSHGDRVYEQYF. CDR3 bases: TGTGCCAGCAGCCATGGGGACAGGGTATACGAGCAGTACTTC.

This clone has more than one count but fewer than ten. The chain recombines TRBV7-9 with TRBJ1-6; D remains ambiguous. The CDR3 has 12 residues. The germline V and J ends were trimmed by 8 bases and 8 bases, with 10 bases remaining between them. The V gene's germline CDR1 is SEHNR and CDR2 FQNEAQ (reference sequence). CDR3: CASRGEDSPLHF. CDR3 bases: TGTGCCAGCCGGGGAGAGGATTCACCCCTCCACTTT.

The rearrangement uses TRBV30 and TRBJ1-2; D is perhaps TRBD1 (5 bases). V lost 0 bases and J lost 5, with 16 bases in between. CDR1 and CDR2 (germline): GTSNPN, SVGIG (reference sequence). The CDR3 runs to 15 residues. CDR3 loop: CAWSVATGGRYGYTF. CDR3 nucleotide sequence: TGTGCCTGGAGTGTTGCGACGGGGGGTCGGTATGGCTACACCTTC.

The chain uses TRBV6-2 or TRBV6-3 and TRBJ1-2; no reliable D call. Germline V gene data show CDR1 as MNHEY and CDR2 as SVGEGT. V lost 6 bases and J lost 4, with 12 bases in between. This CDR3 region has 13 residues. This CDR3 is CASSPAASYGYTF. The CDR3 nucleotides are TGTGCCAGCAGCCCAGCGGCAAGCTATGGCTACACCTTC.

V usage is TRBV9 and J usage is TRBJ2-1; 8 bases fit TRBD1. The CDR3 contains 15 residues. The V segment lost 1 base and the J segment 7 bases; nucleotides outside the gene matches: 7. Germline V gene data show CDR1 as SGDLS and CDR2 as YYNGEE. The DNA of the CDR3 is TGTGCCAGCAGCGTATCTCCAGGGGGCATGAATGAGCAGTTCTTC. Translated: CASSVSPGGMNEQFF.

The V and J genes are TRBV21-1 and TRBJ2-7; no DNA check was done on the table's D call, TRBD1. TRBV21-1 is flagged as a pseudogene. The CDR3 sequence is 18 residues long. The DNA of the CDR3 is TGTGCCAGCAGCAGATCCCGGGACAGGTTGGTTCCGGCATCCGAGCAGTACTTC. The encoded protein is CASSRSRDRLVPASEQYF.

V and J are TRBV11-3 and TRBJ1-1, with TRBD1 as a possible D gene (6 bases). Trimming left V 2 bases short and J 1 base short, with 11 bases between. The germline gives CDR1 SGHNT, CDR2 YENEEA. The CDR3 has 15 residues. The CDR3 DNA reads as TGTGCCAGCAGCTTATCGACAGGTGAGAACACTGAAGCTTTCTTT. Translation: CASSLSTGENTEAFF.

The chain couples TRBV4-2 to TRBJ2-1, with TRBD2 as a possible D gene (5 bases). This CDR3 is built from 16 residues. Germline V gene data show CDR1 as LGHNA and CDR2 as YNFKEQ. The germline V and J ends were trimmed by 3 bases and 0 bases, with 12 bases remaining between them. The CDR3 DNA follows: TGTGCCAGCAGCCATATAGCGAGGATCTCCTACAATGAGCAGTTCTTC. Amino acids: CASSHIARISYNEQFF.